This T cell receptor beta chain derives from a study of blood T cell repertoires in COVID-19. On the study more broadly: Material from acute and convalescent COVID-19 was sourced from the United States, Italy and Spain. Sources were T cells, B-cell-depleted T cells, or PBMCs; the material itself was cDNA or gDNA.

Per the original methods: Estimation of nucleated cell counts relied on the amplification of reference gene primers. Sequencing was performed with immunoSEQ multiplex PCR; in TCRdb, only in-frame clones are kept and a portion is missing. Clone size and V and J calls were adopted from that table, with D and trimming inferred from the DNA. The sample has over 150,000 clones, about 83% seen once; the top ten hold around 2%. This CDR3 comprises 15 residues. The sequenced sample consisted of peripheral blood. This TCR derives from a woman aged 80 or over with acute or convalescent COVID-19. The V gene is TRBV21-1, the J gene TRBJ1-5; the D call in the table, TRBD1, was not verified against the DNA. TRBV21-1 is a recognized pseudogene. CDR3 DNA sequence: TGTGCCAGCAGCAAAGATACAGGTGGGAAGTCGGCCCAGCATTTT. Its translation: CASSKDTGGKSAQHF.